A selection of T cell receptor beta chains follows, all from one sample in a study of technical replicates of blood from a few donors. Data came from immunoSEQ multiplex PCR; TCRdb stores just in-frame clones and leaves some out. In the table there are 60,000 to 85,000 clones, 91% of which are singletons. Sequenced input: T cells isolated from PBMCs. The origin of the receptors is a human donor in good health. The CDR3 runs from the conserved cysteine through the conserved F or W. A D gene is named only where the DNA matches it firmly. Where a row states a size, it is once, few, many or the class of an expanded clone; other rows omit it.

>TRBV19|TRBJ2-3|.|TRBD2
CASSSLAGEDTQYF
TGTGCCAGTAGTTCGCTAGCGGGAGAGGATACGCAGTATTTT
>TRBV7-3|TRBJ2-7|.|.
CASSFSLQVSEQYF
TGTGCCAGCAGCTTTTCCTTACAGGTCTCCGAGCAGTACTTC
>TRBV4-1|TRBJ1-4|.|TRBD1
CASGSFLGQPNEKLFF
TGCGCCAGCGGCAGCTTCCTGGGACAGCCAAATGAAAAACTGTTTTTT
>TRBV11-2|TRBJ2-5|.|TRBD1
CASSLVRDSATQYF
TGTGCCAGCAGCTTAGTCAGGGACAGCGCGACCCAGTACTTC
>TRBV20-1|TRBJ2-7|.|.
CSATPGSEQYF
TGCAGTGCGACTCCAGGGTCCGAGCAGTACTTC
>TRBV5-8|TRBJ1-1|.|.
CASSPLTEAFF
TGTGCCAGCAGCCCTCTTACTGAAGCTTTCTTT
>TRBV9|TRBJ1-3|.|TRBD1
CASTEAGGGGNTIYF
TGTGCCAGCACCGAAGCAGGGGGAGGTGGAAACACCATATATTTT
>TRBV7-9|TRBJ2-7|once|TRBD2
CASTLGTSGSYEQYF
TGTGCCAGCACTCTAGGGACTAGCGGGAGTTACGAGCAGTACTTC
>TRBV30|TRBJ2-6|once|TRBD1
CAWGQGSGANVLTF
TGTGCCTGGGGACAGGGATCTGGGGCCAACGTCCTGACTTTC
>TRBV11-3|TRBJ2-1|.|TRBD2
CASSLDMAGGGNEQFF
TGTGCCAGCAGCTTAGATATGGCGGGAGGGGGCAATGAGCAGTTCTTC
>TRBV12-5|TRBJ1-5|.|.
CASGSDRYVDQPQHF
TGTGCTAGTGGTTCTGACAGGTATGTGGATCAGCCCCAGCATTTT
>TRBV2|TRBJ2-7|.|.
CASSEGAIYSYEQYF
TGTGCCAGCAGTGAAGGGGCCATCTACTCCTACGAGCAGTACTTC
>TRBV7-8|TRBJ1-1|.|TRBD1
CASSPGQMNTEAFF
TGTGCCAGCAGCCCGGGACAGATGAACACTGAAGCTTTCTTT
>TRBV27|TRBJ2-1|.|.
CASSLSSRERDNEQFF
TGTGCCAGCAGTTTATCTTCGAGGGAGAGGGACAATGAGCAGTTCTTC
>TRBV28|TRBJ2-3|.|.
CASRGSGSVTDTQYF
TGTGCCAGCCGCGGGTCCGGGAGTGTCACAGATACGCAGTATTTT
>TRBV15|TRBJ1-1|.|TRBD1
CATSRLPGTAKTMNTEAFF
TGTGCCACCAGCAGATTACCTGGGACAGCCAAAACCATGAACACTGAAGCTTTCTTT
>TRBV5-4|TRBJ2-7|.|TRBD1
CASSRTGLAYEQYF
TGTGCCAGCAGCCGGACAGGTCTGGCCTACGAGCAGTACTTC
>TRBV5-1|TRBJ2-7|.|.
CASSEGISYEQYF
TGCGCCAGCAGCGAGGGTATCTCCTACGAGCAGTACTTC
>TRBV5-5|TRBJ2-1|.|TRBD2
CASSLWAETSGNEQFF
TGTGCCAGCAGCTTGTGGGCCGAGACTAGCGGTAATGAGCAGTTCTTC
>TRBV6-5|TRBJ1-1|.|.
CASRVAGANTEAFF
TGTGCCAGCAGGGTGGCGGGGGCAAACACTGAAGCTTTCTTT
>TRBV5-1|TRBJ2-1|.|TRBD2
CASSLGLANEQFF
TGCGCCAGCAGCTTGGGACTAGCGAATGAGCAGTTCTTC